This T cell receptor (beta chain) was documented in a study of cytomegalovirus exposure and HLA in healthy donors. Study conclusions and caveats: Usually a TCR sequence was rare, but some public TCRs were found in many donors. Some TCR beta chains (about 170 of them) were listed as cytomegalovirus-associated.

Germline V CDR1 and CDR2: MGHDK, SYGVNS. The CDR3 extends over 15 amino acids. As regards this clone: Its target is not known.

Researchers ran the PCR with 60 Vbeta and 13 Jbeta primers. Profiling relied on immunoSEQ multiplex PCR, and the TCRdb table lists in-frame clones only, not all of them. The sample consists of around 150,000 clones, 77% of them appearing once. The gene calls are TRBV25-1 and TRBJ2-5, with D possibly being TRBD1 (6 bases). The end of the DNA aligns better with TRBJ2-7, so the J call may be wrong. The sequence came from a woman aged 40 to 50 in good health and CMV-seropositive. Material for sequencing was PBMCs. The CDR3 loop is CASSELTGVSYEQYF. The CDR3 DNA reads TGTGCCAGCAGTGAATTGACAGGTGTCTCCTACGAGCAGTACTTC.